The clone carrying this TCR beta chain was seen many times. Its antigen is unknown. Read sequence stops 3 residues before the CDR3 end, and the germline J gene provides the missing end. Method: immunoSEQ multiplex PCR; TCRdb's copy keeps in-frame clones and lacks some. The sample has around 25,000 clones, none seen only once. The V gene lost 0 bases and the J gene lost 6 bases, with 6 bases spanning the gap. This CDR3 has 12 amino acids. Germline V gives CDR1 DFQATT, CDR2 SNEGSKA (reference sequence). These data come from a study of T cell clonality in common variable immunodeficiency. Points from the study as a whole: In common variable immunodeficiency, TCR beta chains reportedly carried fewer deletions and N-nucleotide insertions. Patient heterogeneity in the CVID cohort limited correlations between repertoire features and clinical complications.

The rearrangement links TRBV20-1 to TRBJ2-4, with D unresolved. The sequence derives from a human donor with common variable immunodeficiency. Specimen: peripheral blood mononuclear cells. CDR3 sequence reads: CSARDARNIQYF. The CDR3 DNA, read in part, is TGCAGTGCTAGAGATGCGAGAAACATT.